This TCR beta chain stems from a study of post-analysis software for immune sequencing data. For the study at large: Recorded disease courses covered relapsing-remitting, secondary progressive and progressive-relapsing multiple sclerosis. Some patients had no subtype annotation. General study points: Significantly decreased normalized Chao1 diversity was recorded for multiple sclerosis patients relative to controls. Samples from one preparation batch, clustered by F measure, grouped strongly together. Compared with controls, patients had more of roughly 5 TRBV segments, including TRBV5-6, TRBV5-1 and TRBV20-1.

The CDR3 extends over 16 amino acids. V was shortened by 0 bases and J by 5 bases, with 17 bases between the two germline ends. CDR1 and CDR2 (germline): SGDLS, YYNGEE. This clonotype was seen a handful of times. Antigen unknown. Prepared libraries of TCR beta cDNA carried unique molecular identifiers. A population of roughly 0.95 to 10 million T cells gave rise to roughly 0.5 million cDNA molecules. TCRdb called the PCR reads again in MiXCR, with one record for every CDR3 protein. This sample has hundreds of thousands of distinct CDR3 sequences; less than 40% occur once, and the top ten carry under 5.5%.

The TCR originated in a girl under 18 with multiple sclerosis. The chain is built from TRBV9 and TRBJ1-1; TRBD1 might be the D (5 bases). The specimen was blood. The DNA for the CDR3 is TGTGCCAGCAGCGTAGACCACGGCAGGGCGGGGACTGAAGCTTTCTTT. Translating it yields CASSVDHGRAGTEAFF.